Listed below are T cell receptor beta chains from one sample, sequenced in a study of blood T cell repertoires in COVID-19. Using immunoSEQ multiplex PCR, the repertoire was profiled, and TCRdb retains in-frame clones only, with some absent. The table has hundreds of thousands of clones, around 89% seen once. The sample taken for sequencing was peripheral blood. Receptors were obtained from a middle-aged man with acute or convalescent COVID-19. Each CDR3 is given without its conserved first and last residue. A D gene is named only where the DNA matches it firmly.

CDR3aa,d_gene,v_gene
ASSLSSPPHQF,-,TRBV28
SVVSGGSFYNEQF,-,TRBV29-1
ASSIERTASTDTQY,-,TRBV19
ASSLVLGPYNEQF,-,TRBV5-1
ASSPAPPSDIQY,-,TRBV5-5
ASSPALAGEYEQY,TRBD2,TRBV18
ASSLGTGSTEAF,-,TRBV13
ASSFLPGTGVPAF,TRBD1,TRBV6-5
ASSHRRGGETQY,-,TRBV7-9
ASSPGTSGPLAAGELF,TRBD2,TRBV7-8
SVEDSLRVAYNEQF,-,TRBV29-1
ASSIGEGPYEQY,TRBD2,TRBV19
ASSEGREGETQY,-,TRBV2
ASSYGQVSSYEQY,TRBD1,TRBV11-1
ASSWIGGGGELF,-,TRBV4-1
ASSIKRDTGELF,-,TRBV19
ASSLNRGGAGELF,TRBD2,TRBV7-2
ASTSGGPYEQY,-,TRBV28
ASRTPAGSPGYT,-,TRBV2
ASRVPGPRGETQY,-,TRBV11-2
AISESRDTQY,-,TRBV10-3
ASTTPTSYTGELF,TRBD2,TRBV19
ASSQGLVGEQF,TRBD2,TRBV3-1/TRBV3-2
ASRFPTSGVTDTQY,-,TRBV12-2
ASSIAWTSGGEQF,TRBD2,TRBV19
ASSLTDSGNTIY,-,TRBV7-2
ASSPSGDTGELF,TRBD2,TRBV9
ASSTGGEETQY,TRBD1,TRBV12-3/TRBV12-4
ASSSSDRSGRRY,TRBD2,TRBV28
ASSPVSGQGYEQY,TRBD1,TRBV3-1/TRBV3-2
ASSEVGRLDIQY,-,TRBV6-1
ASSFPFGRGGRGTDTQY,TRBD2,TRBV5-4
ASSQAFFFNRTGGSGDGYT,TRBD1,TRBV3-1/TRBV3-2
ASSELQIVHTDTQY,-,TRBV2
ASRAGETQY,-,TRBV5-1
ASSGGYEQF,-,TRBV19
ASSEVRAYGYT,-,TRBV2
ASSTQGTDGYT,TRBD1,TRBV28
ASTRQGAGDQPQH,TRBD1,TRBV6-5
ASSLLGSGGPYEQY,TRBD1,TRBV5-4
ASSSQRERTDTQY,TRBD2,TRBV5-5
ASSFLDEQY,-,TRBV14
ASSIGREGTGQY,-,TRBV19
ASSPRTSGSTHNEQF,TRBD2,TRBV18
ASGFGTVISPLH,TRBD1,TRBV6-5
ASSEDRDPSLGYT,TRBD1,TRBV7-9
ASSIVRGPGANVLT,-,TRBV19
ASSPGTGIYEQY,TRBD1,TRBV3-1/TRBV3-2
AWSAGTGGVGANVLT,TRBD1,TRBV30
AWTGTGQTEAF,TRBD1,TRBV30
ASGSGTSGSYNEQF,TRBD2,TRBV12-5
ASSQDGTEAF,-,TRBV4-2
ASSSVDEQY,-,TRBV7-2
ASSPRAVQETQY,-,TRBV18
ASSVTFGSGRGRKDTQY,TRBD2,TRBV9
ASSLRGQASLH,TRBD1,TRBV5-1
ASSPHVSGANVLT,-,TRBV5-5